Each of the 13 T cell receptor beta chains below was sequenced from the same sample in a study of TIL therapy for anti-PD-1-resistant metastatic lung cancer (dated by TCRdb to about 2021). Using bias-controlled multiplex PCR with the immunoSEQ v3 hsTCRB kit, the TCR beta CDR3 regions were amplified from genomic DNA. TCRdb limited this immuneACCESS table to in-frame rearrangements with V and J called. A share of clones is missing; checked studies link under half to unresolved V genes, and the rest is unexplained. This sample gives around 100,000 clones in total; roughly 65% of them show up just once. The top ten clones comprise around 9.9% of the sample. According to the study, the label for this sample's time point signals: pre-treatment sample, taken before nivolumab and TIL therapy. Excised metastases, mostly pleural nodules or supraclavicular lymph nodes, were used as baseline tumor samples and were taken from the same resection from which TIL were grown.

Sequencing used tumor tissue, obtained at baseline. The source is a person aged 25-85 years with non-small cell lung cancer.

The chain links TRBV2 to TRBJ1-2; 11 positions agree with TRBD1. Germline values: CDR1 SNHLY, CDR2 FYNNEI. This CDR3 is 13 amino acids long. Trimming cost V 5 bases and J 7 bases; bases outside gene matches: 3. CDR3 DNA: TGTGCCAGCAGTAAGGACAGGGGGCCTGGCTACACCTTC. This sequence encodes CASSKDRGPGYTF.

The rearrangement links TRBV24-1 to TRBJ1-1; tentatively, D is TRBD1 (6 bases). CDR1 is KGHDR and CDR2 is SFDVKD in the germline V gene. The CDR3 length is 14 residues. The germline V and J ends were trimmed by 5 bases and 4 bases, with 13 bases remaining between them. The CDR3 spells CATSARGGGTEAFF. The CDR3 nucleotides are TGTGCCACCAGTGCCAGGGGAGGGGGCACTGAAGCTTTCTTT.

The chain carries TRBV10-3 and TRBJ2-7, with unresolved D. CDR1 is ENHRY, CDR2 SYGVKD, per germline. V was cut by 5 bases and J by 6 bases, with 17 bases left in between. This CDR3 is built from 14 residues. CDR3 sequence (DNA): TGTGCCATCAGTAAACCTGAGGAGTGGAGCGAGCAGTACTTC. This translates into CAISKPEEWSEQYF.

CDR3: CASSQALELDGENTEAFF. Written as DNA, the CDR3 is TGCGCCAGCAGTCAGGCGCTAGAATTGGATGGCGAGAACACTGAAGCTTTCTTT. The chain carries TRBV23-1 and TRBJ1-1; D call uncertain. TRBV23-1 is treated as an ORF (open reading frame) with a function not yet certain. The V end was cut by 3 bases, the J end by 1 base, with 21 bases between. The CDR3 has 18 amino acids.

The chain combines TRBV5-8 with TRBJ1-4; 9 nucleotides line up with TRBD1. The CDR3 extends over 15 amino acids. CDR1 and CDR2 (germline): SGHTS, YDEGEE. After removal of 4 bases from V and 6 bases from J, the junction contained 7 bases not matched to a gene. The CDR3 here is CASSQGTGPDEKLFF. The CDR3 bases are TGTGCCAGCAGCCAGGGGACAGGGCCGGATGAAAAACTGTTTTTT.

V and J are TRBV7-2 and TRBJ2-7; 13 bases fit TRBD2. The CDR3 totals 18 residues. Looked up from germline, CDR1 is SGHTA and CDR2 is FQGNSA. The V and J ends lost 1 base and 4 bases, in that order; junction bases with no gene match: 10. The CDR3 here is CASSLGLAGGVERYEQYF. CDR3 DNA sequence: TGTGCCAGCAGCTTAGGACTAGCGGGGGGAGTCGAGAGGTACGAGCAGTACTTC.

The chain has TRBV28 and TRBJ1-1; possibly TRBD1 for D (6 bases). CDR1 and CDR2 (germline): MDHEN, SYDVKM. This CDR3 is 17 amino acids long. Trimming removed 3 bases from V and 0 bases from J, with 17 bases in between. The DNA of the CDR3 is TGTGCCAGCAGTTTTCCGGGGGGGCGTGAGATGAACACTGAAGCTTTCTTT. This gives the protein CASSFPGGREMNTEAFF.

This clone has only a few counts. The V and J genes are TRBV11-2 and TRBJ2-5, with 7 bases identical to TRBD1. The germline gives CDR1 SGHAT, CDR2 FQNNGV. CDR3 length equals 15 residues. V lost 5 bases, J lost 0 bases, and 6 bases stayed unmatched. DNA for the CDR3: TGTGCCAGCAGCCCACAAGACAGGGACCAAGAGACCCAGTACTTC. Protein sequence: CASSPQDRDQETQYF.

Only a few counts were recorded for this clone. The chain uses TRBV19 and TRBJ1-1; D not certain. The V gene's germline CDR1 is LNHDA and CDR2 SQIVND (reference sequence). CDR3 length: 14 residues. Trimming shortened V by 3 bases and J by 1 base, and 9 bases separated the two germline ends. The CDR3 sequence: CASSILVGNTEAFF. In nucleotides, the CDR3 is TGTGCCAGTAGTATCTTGGTTGGGAACACTGAAGCTTTCTTT.

V gene TRBV24-1 combines with J gene TRBJ2-7; 8 bases match TRBD1. The CDR3 is made up of 15 amino acids. V dropped 4 bases and J dropped 4; count of bases not matched to a gene: 8. Germline values: CDR1 KGHDR, CDR2 SFDVKD. In DNA, the CDR3 is TGTGCCACCAGTGAGTGGACAGGGACGCGATACGAGCAGTACTTC. This codes for CATSEWTGTRYEQYF.

This clone was found a few times. The chain has TRBV4-2 and TRBJ2-3; D possibly corresponds to TRBD2 (6 bases). Germline loops: CDR1 LGHNA, CDR2 YNFKEQ. The CDR3 spans 17 residues. Trimming cost V 0 bases and J 3 bases, with 16 bases left between them. The CDR3 nucleotides read TGTGCCAGCAGCCAAGATCACCGGGGAGGTGGGACAGATACGCAGTATTTT. Protein product: CASSQDHRGGGTDTQYF.

J is TRBJ1-6 and V is TRBV27; D is uncertain. Germline CDR1 and CDR2: MNHEY and SMNVEV (reference sequence). Trimming took 0 bases from V and 6 from J, leaving 9 bases between them. The CDR3 runs to 15 residues. The CDR3 protein is CASSLSPTGNSPLHF. The CDR3 nucleotides are TGTGCCAGCAGTTTATCTCCCACCGGTAATTCACCCCTCCACTTT.

The chain couples TRBV27 to TRBJ1-2, with 7 bases identical to TRBD1. The V segment lost 0 bases and the J segment 8 bases; nucleotides outside the gene matches: 9. CDR3 size: 15 residues. Looked up from germline, CDR1 is MNHEY and CDR2 is SMNVEV (reference sequence). The CDR3 sequence is CASSLSDRLWEGYTF. Written as DNA, the CDR3 is TGTGCCAGCAGTTTATCGGACAGGCTGTGGGAGGGCTACACCTTC.